A selection of T cell receptor beta chains follows, all from one sample in a study of blood T cell repertoires in COVID-19. Data came from immunoSEQ multiplex PCR; TCRdb stores just in-frame clones and leaves some out. The sample includes 100,000 or so clones, 65% to 90% seen only once; the top ten take approximately 2.6%. Sequencing was done on a sample of PBMCs or T cells enriched from blood (not recorded which). These receptors were obtained from a woman in her forties or fifties who had recovered from COVID-19. The CDR3 runs from the conserved cysteine through the conserved F or W. Fields, in order: V gene, clone size, J gene, D gene, CDR3 protein, CDR3 DNA. A D gene is named only where the DNA matches it firmly. Not all rows give a size; the values are once, few, many and, for expanded clones, a class.

v_call: TRBV2
clone_size: NA
j_call: TRBJ2-3
d_call: TRBD2
cdr3_aa: CASSELAGSTDTQYF
cdr3_nt: TGTGCCAGCAGTGAACTAGCGGGGAGCACAGATACGCAGTATTTT

v_call: TRBV5-1
clone_size: NA
j_call: TRBJ1-6
d_call: NA
cdr3_aa: CASSSGQSTYNSPLHF
cdr3_nt: TGCGCCAGCAGCTCCGGACAGAGTACCTATAATTCACCCCTCCACTTT

v_call: TRBV24-1
clone_size: once
j_call: TRBJ2-3
d_call: NA
cdr3_aa: CATSDPTGYEESTDTQYF
cdr3_nt: TGTGCCACCAGTGACCCCACAGGGTATGAGGAGAGCACAGATACGCAGTATTTT

v_call: TRBV5-4
clone_size: NA
j_call: TRBJ1-2
d_call: NA
cdr3_aa: CASSSRREGRYGYTF
cdr3_nt: TGTGCCAGCAGCTCCCGTAGGGAGGGACGGTATGGCTACACCTTC

v_call: TRBV9
clone_size: once
j_call: TRBJ1-4
d_call: TRBD1
cdr3_aa: CASSGRDRGNEKLFF
cdr3_nt: TGTGCCAGCAGCGGCCGGGACAGGGGTAATGAAAAACTGTTTTTT

v_call: TRBV7-9
clone_size: few
j_call: TRBJ1-3
d_call: TRBD1
cdr3_aa: CASSLDRADTIYF
cdr3_nt: TGTGCCAGCAGCCTGGACAGGGCGGACACCATATATTTT

v_call: TRBV28
clone_size: few
j_call: TRBJ1-4
d_call: NA
cdr3_aa: CASSTGVADEKLFF
cdr3_nt: TGTGCCAGCAGCACGGGGGTGGCGGATGAAAAACTGTTTTTT

v_call: TRBV18
clone_size: once
j_call: TRBJ1-2
d_call: TRBD1
cdr3_aa: CASSLLQGDGYTF
cdr3_nt: TGTGCCAGCTCACTACTACAGGGGGATGGCTACACCTTC

v_call: TRBV10-1
clone_size: once
j_call: TRBJ2-7
d_call: NA
cdr3_aa: CASSESTPDTPYEQYF
cdr3_nt: TGCGCCAGCAGTGAGTCGACGCCGGACACCCCCTACGAGCAGTACTTC

v_call: TRBV2
clone_size: NA
j_call: TRBJ1-1
d_call: NA
cdr3_aa: CASSGATEAFF
cdr3_nt: TGTGCCAGCAGTGGGGCGACTGAAGCTTTCTTT

v_call: TRBV15
clone_size: NA
j_call: TRBJ1-4
d_call: NA
cdr3_aa: CATSSPHKGPDEKLFF
cdr3_nt: TGTGCCACCAGCAGTCCCCATAAGGGGCCTGATGAAAAACTGTTTTTT

v_call: TRBV6-1
clone_size: NA
j_call: TRBJ1-6
d_call: TRBD1
cdr3_aa: CASSERGQGGSPLHF
cdr3_nt: TGTGCCAGCAGTGAAAGGGGACAGGGAGGTTCACCCCTCCACTTT

v_call: TRBV5-1
clone_size: NA
j_call: TRBJ2-2
d_call: NA
cdr3_aa: CASSLSGGTYTGELFF
cdr3_nt: TGCGCCAGCAGCTTGAGTGGAGGGACGTACACCGGGGAGCTGTTTTTT

v_call: TRBV5-4
clone_size: NA
j_call: TRBJ2-7
d_call: NA
cdr3_aa: CASSLEQGNYEQYF
cdr3_nt: TGTGCCAGCAGCTTGGAACAGGGAAATTACGAGCAGTACTTC

v_call: TRBV5-1
clone_size: few
j_call: TRBJ1-6
d_call: TRBD1
cdr3_aa: CASSRDRGYSPLHF
cdr3_nt: TGCGCCAGCAGCCGGGACAGGGGATATTCACCCCTCCACTTT

v_call: TRBV5-1
clone_size: NA
j_call: TRBJ2-1
d_call: TRBD2
cdr3_aa: CASSLGSLAGGYNEQFF
cdr3_nt: TGCGCCAGCAGCTTGGGGTCTCTAGCGGGGGGTTACAATGAGCAGTTCTTC

v_call: TRBV12-3/TRBV12-4
clone_size: NA
j_call: TRBJ1-2
d_call: NA
cdr3_aa: CASSTRFDGYTF
cdr3_nt: TGTGCCAGCAGCACCCGGTTTGATGGCTACACCTTC

v_call: TRBV6-5
clone_size: NA
j_call: TRBJ2-7
d_call: NA
cdr3_aa: CASSYEPTGSAYEQYF
cdr3_nt: TGTGCCAGCAGTTACGAACCGACAGGTTCAGCCTACGAGCAGTACTTC

v_call: TRBV30
clone_size: once
j_call: TRBJ2-7
d_call: TRBD1
cdr3_aa: CAGWTGVDEQYF
cdr3_nt: TGTGCCGGGTGGACAGGGGTGGACGAGCAGTACTTC

v_call: TRBV4-1
clone_size: NA
j_call: TRBJ2-7
d_call: TRBD2
cdr3_aa: CASSQEYRGSGRLGEQYF
cdr3_nt: TGCGCCAGCAGCCAAGAATATCGAGGAAGCGGGAGGTTGGGAGAGCAGTACTTC

v_call: TRBV7-2
clone_size: NA
j_call: TRBJ2-7
d_call: NA
cdr3_aa: CASSQFRQGSYEQYF
cdr3_nt: TGTGCCAGCAGCCAGTTCCGCCAGGGTTCCTACGAGCAGTACTTC

v_call: TRBV7-9
clone_size: NA
j_call: TRBJ2-2
d_call: NA
cdr3_aa: CASSYHRADRELFF
cdr3_nt: TGTGCCAGCAGTTACCACAGGGCCGATCGGGAGCTGTTTTTT

v_call: TRBV19
clone_size: NA
j_call: TRBJ1-3
d_call: TRBD1
cdr3_aa: CASSMRPGTAYYSGNTIYF
cdr3_nt: TGTGCCAGTAGTATGAGGCCCGGGACAGCTTACTACTCTGGAAACACCATATATTTT

v_call: TRBV3-1/TRBV3-2
clone_size: NA
j_call: TRBJ1-1
d_call: NA
cdr3_aa: CASSRGEEAFF
cdr3_nt: TGTGCCAGCAGCCGGGGGGAGGAAGCTTTCTTT

v_call: TRBV7-2
clone_size: NA
j_call: TRBJ2-7
d_call: NA
cdr3_aa: CASSTPTGTRYFYEQYF
cdr3_nt: TGTGCCAGCAGCACCCCGACCGGGACTCGATATTTCTACGAGCAGTACTTC

v_call: TRBV2
clone_size: NA
j_call: TRBJ1-1
d_call: NA
cdr3_aa: CASSERGNTEAFF
cdr3_nt: TGTGCCAGCAGTGAAAGAGGAAACACTGAAGCTTTCTTT

v_call: TRBV6-1
clone_size: NA
j_call: TRBJ2-5
d_call: NA
cdr3_aa: CASSDPSETQYF
cdr3_nt: TGTGCCAGCAGTGACCCCTCTGAGACCCAGTACTTC